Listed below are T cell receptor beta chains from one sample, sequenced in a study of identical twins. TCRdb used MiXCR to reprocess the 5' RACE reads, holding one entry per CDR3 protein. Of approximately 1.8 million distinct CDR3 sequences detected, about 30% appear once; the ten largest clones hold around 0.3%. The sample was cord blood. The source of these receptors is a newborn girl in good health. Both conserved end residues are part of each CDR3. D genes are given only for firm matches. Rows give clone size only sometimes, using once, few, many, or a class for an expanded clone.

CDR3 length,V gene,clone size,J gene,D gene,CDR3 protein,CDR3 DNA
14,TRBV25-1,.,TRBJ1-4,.,CASSGWGVGEKLFF,TGTGCCAGCAGTGGGTGGGGGGTAGGAGAAAAACTGTTTTTT
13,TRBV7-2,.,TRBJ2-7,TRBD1,CASSWDRDAEQYF,TGTGCCAGCAGCTGGGACAGGGATGCCGAGCAGTACTTC
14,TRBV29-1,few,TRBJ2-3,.,CSVWGGPSTDTQYF,TGCAGCGTTTGGGGCGGGCCTAGCACAGATACGCAGTATTTT
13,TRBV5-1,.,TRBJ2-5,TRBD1,CASNPTGIEPQYF,TGCGCCAGCAACCCGACAGGGATAGAGCCCCAGTACTTC
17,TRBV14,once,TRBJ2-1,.,CASSQGLKGTRYNEQFF,TGTGCCAGCAGCCAAGGACTGAAGGGGACACGGTACAATGAGCAGTTCTTC
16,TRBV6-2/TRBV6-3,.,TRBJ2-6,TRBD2,CATATSEVSGANVLTF,TGTGCCACCGCGACTAGCGAGGTCTCTGGGGCCAACGTCCTGACTTTC
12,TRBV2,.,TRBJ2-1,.,CASSGGVSEQFF,TGTGCCAGCAGTGGGGGGGTGAGTGAGCAGTTCTTC
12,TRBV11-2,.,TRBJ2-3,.,CASSLVRGAQYF,TGTGCCAGCAGCTTAGTAAGGGGAGCGCAGTATTTT
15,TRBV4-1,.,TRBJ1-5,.,CASSQGLDSYQPQHF,TGCGCCAGCAGCCAAGGCCTGGACAGTTACCAGCCCCAGCATTTT
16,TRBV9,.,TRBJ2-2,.,CASSVLRDSGTGELFF,TGTGCCAGCAGCGTACTCCGGGACTCAGGCACCGGGGAGCTGTTTTTT
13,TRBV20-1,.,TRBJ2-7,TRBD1,CSARKGQGGEQYF,TGCAGTGCTAGAAAGGGACAGGGGGGCGAGCAGTACTTC
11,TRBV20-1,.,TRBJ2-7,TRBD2,CSTRGGYEQYF,TGCAGTACTCGGGGGGGATACGAGCAGTACTTC
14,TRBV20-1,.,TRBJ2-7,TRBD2,CSARATSGVYEQYF,TGCAGTGCTAGAGCCACTAGCGGGGTCTACGAGCAGTACTTC
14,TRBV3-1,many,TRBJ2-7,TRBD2,CASRTSGSSYEQYF,TGTGCCAGCAGGACTAGCGGGAGCTCCTACGAGCAGTACTTC
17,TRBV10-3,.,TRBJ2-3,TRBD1,CAISELGDRGGKNTQYF,TGTGCCATCAGTGAGTTAGGCGACAGGGGAGGAAAAAATACGCAGTATTTT
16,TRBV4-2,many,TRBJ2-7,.,CASSQDLNSGGYEQYF,TGTGCCAGCAGCCAAGATTTGAATAGCGGAGGCTACGAGCAGTACTTC
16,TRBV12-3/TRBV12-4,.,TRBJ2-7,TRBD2,CASSLLISGATYEQYF,TGTGCCAGCAGTTTATTGATTAGCGGGGCGACCTACGAGCAGTACTTC
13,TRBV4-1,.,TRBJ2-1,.,CAGSWTNSDEQFF,TGCGCCGGGAGCTGGACGAACTCAGATGAGCAGTTCTTC